These 13 T cell receptor beta chains originate from one sample sequenced in a study of T cells in localized non-small cell lung cancer. The method was immunoSEQ multiplex PCR; TCRdb's version includes in-frame clones alone and lacks a portion of them. This table has roughly 20,000 clones, approximately 84% appearing once. The material was peripheral blood, obtained before any cancer treatment. The receptors were sampled from a man aged 40 to 75 with stage I lung adenocarcinoma.

A note on this clone: The junction differs from germline at one of its ends, possibly a read error. The same CDR3 also results from other DNA sequences found in this sample. CDR3 nucleotides: TGTGCCAGCAGCTTAAGTTCGGGCTCCTTTAATTCACCCCTCCACTTT. Its translation is CASSLSSGSFNSPLHF. The chain employs TRBV11-2 and TRBJ1-6, with D hard to call. Germline V lookup: CDR1 SGHAT, CDR2 FQNNGV. This CDR3 comprises 16 residues.

This clone was recorded a few times. The chain employs TRBV29-1 and TRBJ2-5; D remains unclear. The V and J ends lost 7 bases and 7 bases respectively, with 22 bases between them. Germline CDR1 is SQVTM and CDR2 is ANQGSEA. This CDR3 comprises 14 residues. CDR3 region: CSGQWANLQMTQYF. Here the CDR3 DNA reads TGCAGCGGCCAATGGGCCAATCTTCAAATGACCCAGTACTTC.

This chain joins TRBV30 and TRBJ1-2; TRBD1 matches 8 bases. Trimming took 3 bases from V and 3 from J; bases not matched to a gene: 6. Germline CDR1 reads GTSNPN; CDR2 reads SVGIG (reference sequence). The CDR3 extends over 14 amino acids. For the CDR3, the DNA is TGTGCCTGGAGAGCCGGGACAGGAGACTATGGCTACACCTTC. Translation: CAWRAGTGDYGYTF.

V gene TRBV2 combines with J gene TRBJ1-1; a possible D gene is TRBD1 (6 bases). The CDR3 is made up of 14 amino acids. Germline loops: CDR1 SNHLY, CDR2 FYNNEI. V lost 0 bases and J 3 bases, leaving 8 bases between the germline ends. This chain's CDR3 is CASSEAEGDTEAFF. The DNA of the CDR3 is TGTGCCAGCAGTGAAGCGGAGGGGGACACTGAAGCTTTCTTT.

V usage is TRBV5-1 and J usage is TRBJ2-2; D perhaps matches TRBD1 (6 bases). Germline CDR1 and CDR2: SGHRS and YFSETQ. Trimming removed 0 bases from V and 6 bases from J, with 15 bases in between. CDR3 size: 16 residues. CDR3 coding DNA: TGCGCCAGCAGCTTGGTAGTCACAGGGAGAGCCGGGGAGCTGTTTTTT. Encoded protein: CASSLVVTGRAGELFF.

The chain links TRBV5-1 to TRBJ1-5, with D maybe TRBD1 (6 bases). The germline V gene encodes CDR1 SGHRS and CDR2 YFSETQ. V was cut by 0 bases and J by 6 bases, with 10 bases left in between. The CDR3 is 14 amino acids. The CDR3 region is CASSLGQEGQPQHF. The CDR3 DNA is TGCGCCAGCAGCTTGGGACAGGAGGGTCAGCCCCAGCATTTT.

This clone was recorded a few times. The rearrangement uses TRBV29-1 and TRBJ1-1; 8 positions match TRBD1. In germline, CDR1 is SQVTM, CDR2 ANQGSEA. V trimming: 7 bases; J trimming: 2 bases; junction bases outside the gene matches: 6. CDR3 length: 13 residues. CDR3 DNA: TGCAGCGGCACAGGGGGGTCTAACACTGAAGCTTTCTTT. Translated, it gives CSGTGGSNTEAFF. Variable domain in full (rest from reference TRBV29-1 and TRBJ1-1): SAVISQKPSRDICQRGTSLTIQCQVDSQVTMMFWYRQQPGQSLTLIATANQGSEATYESGFVIDKFPISRPNLTFSTLTVSNMSPEDSSIYLCSGTGGSNTEAFFGQGTRLTVV.

The V gene is TRBV27, the J gene TRBJ2-7; D ambiguous. Trimming stripped 2 bases from V and 2 bases from J, with 13 bases between. Germline assignment: CDR1 MNHEY and CDR2 SMNVEV (reference sequence). The CDR3 extends over 15 amino acids. The CDR3, as DNA: TGTGCCAGCAGTTTAAGGCCGGAGCCTGCCTACGAGCAGTACTTC. As protein: CASSLRPEPAYEQYF.

The chain has TRBV18 and TRBJ2-3; 11 nucleotides line up with TRBD2. CDR3 length: 17 amino acids. The J segment lost 1 base and the V segment lost 2 bases, leaving 5 bases of the junction unmatched. The germline V gene encodes CDR1 KGHSH and CDR2 LQKENI. CDR3 in DNA: TGTGCCAGCTCACCAATGATACTAGCGGGGGGCACAGATACGCAGTATTTT. Its protein is CASSPMILAGGTDTQYF.

This clone was seen only a few times. This sequence joins TRBV7-2 and TRBJ1-1, with D possibly matching TRBD1 (5 bases). CDR1 SGHTA and CDR2 FQGNSA come from the germline V gene. The CDR3 sequence is 15 residues long. V was clipped by 3 bases and J by 4 bases, with 15 bases between them. CDR3: CASSFSISGGTEAFF. Written as DNA, the CDR3 is TGTGCCAGCAGCTTTAGTATCTCCGGGGGCACTGAAGCTTTCTTT.

This chain links TRBV5-1 with TRBJ2-5, with D tentatively TRBD2 (5 bases). The CDR3 runs 15 residues. Trimming removed 3 bases at V and 2 bases at J, with 14 bases between. Germline CDR1 reads SGHRS; CDR2 reads YFSETQ. For the CDR3, the DNA is TGCGCCAGCAGCTCGCGGACTGCCTCTCAAGAGACCCAGTACTTC. It is translated as CASSSRTASQETQYF. The whole variable domain, filled in from reference TRBV5-1 and TRBJ2-5, reads KAGVTQTPRYLIKTRGQQVTLSCSPISGHRSVSWYQQTPGQGLQFLFEYFSETQRNKGNFPGRFSGRQFSNSRSEMNVSTLELGDSALYLCASSSRTASQETQYFGPGTRLLVL.

This clone was counted a single time. This rearrangement joins TRBV6-1 to TRBJ2-7, with TRBD1 matching over 7 bases. The junction had 6 bases not matched to a gene; V was cut back by 7 bases and J by 0 bases. The CDR3 loop spans 14 amino acids. The V gene's germline CDR1 is MNHNS and CDR2 SASEGT. DNA of the CDR3: TGTGCCAGCAACCGGGACAGCTACTCCTACGAGCAGTACTTC. It codes for CASNRDSYSYEQYF.

The chain employs TRBV6-5 and TRBJ1-1, with D perhaps matching TRBD1 (5 bases). The CDR3 is 15 residues long. Germline assignment: CDR1 MNHEY and CDR2 SVGAGI. V lost 5 bases to trimming and J lost 9 bases, with 22 bases between them. DNA of the CDR3: TGTGCCAGCAGTCATCCTTCGAGGGACCGGTTAAAAGCTTTCTTT. Translation gives CASSHPSRDRLKAFF.